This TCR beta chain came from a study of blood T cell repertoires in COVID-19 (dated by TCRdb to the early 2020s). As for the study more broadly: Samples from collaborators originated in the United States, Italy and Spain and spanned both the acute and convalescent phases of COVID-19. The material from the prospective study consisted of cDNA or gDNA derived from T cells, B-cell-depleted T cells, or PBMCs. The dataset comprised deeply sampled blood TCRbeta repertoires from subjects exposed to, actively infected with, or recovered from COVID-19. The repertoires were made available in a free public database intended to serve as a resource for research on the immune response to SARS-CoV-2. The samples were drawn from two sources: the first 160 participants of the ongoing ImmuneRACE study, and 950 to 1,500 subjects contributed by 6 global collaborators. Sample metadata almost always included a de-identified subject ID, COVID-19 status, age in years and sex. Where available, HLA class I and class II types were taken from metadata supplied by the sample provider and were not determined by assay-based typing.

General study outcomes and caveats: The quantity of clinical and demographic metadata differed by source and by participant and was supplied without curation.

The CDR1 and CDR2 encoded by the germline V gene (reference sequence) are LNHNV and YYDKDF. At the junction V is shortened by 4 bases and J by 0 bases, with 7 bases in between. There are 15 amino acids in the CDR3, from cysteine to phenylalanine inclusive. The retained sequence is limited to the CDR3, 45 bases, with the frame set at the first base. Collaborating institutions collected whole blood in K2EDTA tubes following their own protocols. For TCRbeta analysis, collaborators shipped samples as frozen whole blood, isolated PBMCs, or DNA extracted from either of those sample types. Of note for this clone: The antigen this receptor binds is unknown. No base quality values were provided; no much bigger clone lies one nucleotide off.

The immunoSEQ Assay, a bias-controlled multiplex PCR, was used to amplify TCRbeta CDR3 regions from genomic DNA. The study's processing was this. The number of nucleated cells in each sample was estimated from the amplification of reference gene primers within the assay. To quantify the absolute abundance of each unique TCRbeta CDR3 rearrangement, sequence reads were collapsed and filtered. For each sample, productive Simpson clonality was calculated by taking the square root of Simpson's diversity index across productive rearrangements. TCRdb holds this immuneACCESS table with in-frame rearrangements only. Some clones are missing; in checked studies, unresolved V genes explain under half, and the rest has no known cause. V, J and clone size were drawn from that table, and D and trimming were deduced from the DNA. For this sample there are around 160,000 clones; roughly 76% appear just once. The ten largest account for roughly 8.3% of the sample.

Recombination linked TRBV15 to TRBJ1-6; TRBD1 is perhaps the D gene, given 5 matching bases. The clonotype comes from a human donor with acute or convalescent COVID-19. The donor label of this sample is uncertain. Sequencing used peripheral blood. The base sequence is TGTGCCACCAGCATACAGGACTCCTATAATTCACCCCTCCACTTT. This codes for CATSIQDSYNSPLHF.